This TCR beta chain was documented in a study of blood T cell repertoires in COVID-19. Study overall: Acute and convalescent COVID-19 samples came from the United States, Italy and Spain. In each case, the material was cDNA or gDNA derived from T cells, B-cell-depleted T cells, or PBMCs.

The CDR3 totals 13 residues. Germline CDR1 is MNHNS and CDR2 is SASEGT. J lost 9 bases, V lost 0 bases, and 2 bases had no gene match. Original processing methods: Amplification with reference gene primers provided the estimates of nucleated cell counts. Measured with immunoSEQ multiplex PCR; TCRdb has only the in-frame clones, and not every one. V, J and clone size derive from that table, while D and trimming were established from the DNA sequence. Of about 100,000 clones detected, more than 75% appear once; the ten largest clones hold roughly 12%. The genes are TRBV6-1 and TRBJ2-1; 7 bases match TRBD2. Material: peripheral blood. The clonotype originates from a human donor in a cohort sampled during active COVID-19. CDR3 sequence reads: CASSEAGGVEQFF. In DNA form, the CDR3 reads TGTGCCAGCAGTGAAGCGGGAGGGGTTGAGCAGTTCTTC.